A selection of T cell receptor beta chains follows, all from one sample in a study of cytomegalovirus exposure and HLA in healthy donors. Only in-frame clones appear in the TCRdb table, and some are missing; sequencing was by immunoSEQ multiplex PCR. The sample shows some 120,000 clones, roughly nine tenths of them seen only once. Sequencing input: PBMCs. Receptors originate from a woman younger than 30 in good health and CMV-seronegative. Each CDR3 is given with its conserved first and last residue. Each record gives: V gene, D gene, clone size, J gene, CDR3 DNA, CDR3 protein. D genes are given only for firm matches. For some rows the clone size is stated as once, few or many, or as a class when expanded; others skip it.

v_call: TRBV19; d_call: TRBD1; clone_size: -; j_call: TRBJ2-7; cdr3_nt: TGTGCCAGTAAAGACCGACAGGGTCCCTACGAGCAGTACTTC; cdr3_aa: CASKDRQGPYEQYF
v_call: TRBV5-8; d_call: TRBD2; clone_size: -; j_call: TRBJ2-1; cdr3_nt: TGTGCCAGCAGCTCGGGACTAGCGGGAGCGCATGAGCAGTTCTTC; cdr3_aa: CASSSGLAGAHEQFF
v_call: TRBV11-2; d_call: -; clone_size: -; j_call: TRBJ2-7; cdr3_nt: TGTGCCACCCTTCCCATGGTCCACAGGGCGTGGGAGCAGTACTTC; cdr3_aa: CATLPMVHRAWEQYF
v_call: TRBV5-5; d_call: -; clone_size: -; j_call: TRBJ2-5; cdr3_nt: TGTGCCAGCAGCTTGTCCCAGGGAAGAGAGACCCAGTACTTC; cdr3_aa: CASSLSQGRETQYF
v_call: TRBV5-1; d_call: -; clone_size: -; j_call: TRBJ2-7; cdr3_nt: TGCGCCAGCAGCGGTACAGGGCCCTCCTACGAGCAGTACTTC; cdr3_aa: CASSGTGPSYEQYF
v_call: TRBV5-6; d_call: TRBD2; clone_size: once; j_call: TRBJ2-3; cdr3_nt: TGTGCCAGCAGCTTAAGCGGGAGGCCAAGACCAGATACGCAGTATTTT; cdr3_aa: CASSLSGRPRPDTQYF
v_call: TRBV19; d_call: TRBD1; clone_size: -; j_call: TRBJ2-7; cdr3_nt: TGTGCCAGTAGTACTGGGACAGGGAGCTACGAGCAGTACTTC; cdr3_aa: CASSTGTGSYEQYF
v_call: TRBV11-3; d_call: TRBD2; clone_size: -; j_call: TRBJ2-7; cdr3_nt: TGTGCCAGCAGCTTAGGGCCGAGACTAGCGGGAGTTTACCGCGAGCAGTACTTC; cdr3_aa: CASSLGPRLAGVYREQYF
v_call: TRBV11-3; d_call: -; clone_size: -; j_call: TRBJ2-1; cdr3_nt: TGTGCCAGCAGCTCGGGGTTTGGACTCAATGAGCAGTTCTTC; cdr3_aa: CASSSGFGLNEQFF
v_call: TRBV5-5; d_call: TRBD1; clone_size: few; j_call: TRBJ2-3; cdr3_nt: TGTGCCAGCAGTGACAGGGTAGCCGGAGATACGCAGTATTTT; cdr3_aa: CASSDRVAGDTQYF
v_call: TRBV9; d_call: TRBD2; clone_size: -; j_call: TRBJ2-1; cdr3_nt: TGTGCCAGCAGCCAAACTAGCGTAAACAATGAGCAGTTCTTC; cdr3_aa: CASSQTSVNNEQFF
v_call: TRBV7-9; d_call: TRBD1; clone_size: -; j_call: TRBJ2-7; cdr3_nt: TGTGCCAGCGTAACCTGGGACAGGGGGCCCTACGAGCAGTACTTC; cdr3_aa: CASVTWDRGPYEQYF
v_call: TRBV2; d_call: TRBD1; clone_size: -; j_call: TRBJ2-7; cdr3_nt: TGTGCCAGCAGGAGACAGGGTCTCTACGAGCAGTACTTC; cdr3_aa: CASRRQGLYEQYF
v_call: TRBV7-2; d_call: TRBD2; clone_size: -; j_call: TRBJ2-7; cdr3_nt: TGTGCCAGCAGCTTTCAGGGAGGGACCTACGAGCAGTACTTC; cdr3_aa: CASSFQGGTYEQYF
v_call: TRBV5-8; d_call: TRBD1; clone_size: -; j_call: TRBJ2-7; cdr3_nt: TGTGCCAGCAGCTTTCCGACAGGGGGCGACGAGCAGTACTTC; cdr3_aa: CASSFPTGGDEQYF
v_call: TRBV14; d_call: -; clone_size: -; j_call: TRBJ1-1; cdr3_nt: TGTGCCAGCAGCCGGAGCCGGGTACTCGGAAGAGCTTTCTTT; cdr3_aa: CASSRSRVLGRAFF
v_call: TRBV5-1; d_call: TRBD1; clone_size: -; j_call: TRBJ2-3; cdr3_nt: TGCGCCAGCAGCTTCAGGGACAGGGGGCCCACGGGAGATACGCAGTATTTT; cdr3_aa: CASSFRDRGPTGDTQYF
v_call: TRBV4-1; d_call: TRBD1; clone_size: -; j_call: TRBJ1-5; cdr3_nt: TGCGCCAGCAGCCACAGACAGGGGGATAACAATCAGCCCCAGCATTTT; cdr3_aa: CASSHRQGDNNQPQHF
v_call: TRBV30; d_call: -; clone_size: -; j_call: TRBJ2-1; cdr3_nt: TGTGCCTGGAGTGTACGGAATGAGCAGTTCTTC; cdr3_aa: CAWSVRNEQFF
v_call: TRBV11-3; d_call: -; clone_size: -; j_call: TRBJ2-7; cdr3_nt: TGTGCCAGCAGCTTAACGAGCGTAACCTACGAGCAGTACTTC; cdr3_aa: CASSLTSVTYEQYF
v_call: TRBV9; d_call: -; clone_size: -; j_call: TRBJ1-4; cdr3_nt: TGTGCCAGCAGCCGGGCCGGCGGGAATGAAAAACTGTTTTTT; cdr3_aa: CASSRAGGNEKLFF
v_call: TRBV6-5; d_call: -; clone_size: -; j_call: TRBJ1-5; cdr3_nt: TGTGCCAGCAGCCCCCCGAATCAGCCCCAGCATTTT; cdr3_aa: CASSPPNQPQHF
v_call: TRBV25-1; d_call: -; clone_size: -; j_call: TRBJ2-7; cdr3_nt: TGTGCCAGCAGTTTCCCGGGTGGGGAGCGCGAGCAGTACTTC; cdr3_aa: CASSFPGGEREQYF
v_call: TRBV5-4; d_call: -; clone_size: -; j_call: TRBJ1-3; cdr3_nt: TGTGCCAGCCAGGCCGGATCTGGAAACACCATATATTTT; cdr3_aa: CASQAGSGNTIYF
v_call: TRBV5-1; d_call: TRBD2; clone_size: -; j_call: TRBJ2-7; cdr3_nt: TGCGCCAGCAGCTTGGCCCCTAGCGGGACTGTATACGAGCAGTACTTC; cdr3_aa: CASSLAPSGTVYEQYF
v_call: TRBV5-1; d_call: TRBD2; clone_size: -; j_call: TRBJ2-2; cdr3_nt: TGCGCCAGCAGCTCCCCCCCCCTAGCGGCGAACACCGGGGAGCTGTTTTTT; cdr3_aa: CASSSPPLAANTGELFF
v_call: TRBV21-1; d_call: -; clone_size: -; j_call: TRBJ1-3; cdr3_nt: TGTGCCAGCAGCAAAGCGCTTTTCAGGGTTAGCTCTGGAAACACCATATATTTT; cdr3_aa: CASSKALFRVSSGNTIYF
v_call: TRBV19; d_call: -; clone_size: once; j_call: TRBJ1-5; cdr3_nt: TGTGCCAGTAGTATAGATCGCCCCGGGGGGAGCCCTGGAGGGCCCCAGCATTTT; cdr3_aa: CASSIDRPGGSPGGPQHF
v_call: TRBV11-3; d_call: TRBD1; clone_size: -; j_call: TRBJ1-2; cdr3_nt: TGTGCCAGCAGCCCCGGACAGGGGGGTGGCTACACCTTC; cdr3_aa: CASSPGQGGGYTF
v_call: TRBV5-1; d_call: -; clone_size: -; j_call: TRBJ2-2; cdr3_nt: TGCGCCAGCAGCTTGTCTAGCGCGAACACCGGGGAGCTGTTTTTT; cdr3_aa: CASSLSSANTGELFF
v_call: TRBV5-4; d_call: TRBD1; clone_size: -; j_call: TRBJ1-1; cdr3_nt: TGTGCCAGCAGCCCGGACAGGCTGAACACTGAAGCTTTCTTT; cdr3_aa: CASSPDRLNTEAFF
v_call: TRBV6-1; d_call: -; clone_size: -; j_call: TRBJ2-1; cdr3_nt: TGTGCCAGCAGAGAGAATAATGAGCAGTTCTTC; cdr3_aa: CASRENNEQFF
v_call: TRBV6-6; d_call: TRBD1; clone_size: -; j_call: TRBJ2-3; cdr3_nt: TGTGCCAGCAGCCAGGGGGTTCGGACAGATACGCAGTATTTT; cdr3_aa: CASSQGVRTDTQYF
v_call: TRBV12-2; d_call: -; clone_size: few; j_call: TRBJ2-3; cdr3_nt: TGTGCAAGTCGCTTAATTTACAGCGAGCGGGATAGCACAGATACGCAGTATTTT; cdr3_aa: CASRLIYSERDSTDTQYF
v_call: TRBV5-4; d_call: TRBD2; clone_size: -; j_call: TRBJ2-3; cdr3_nt: TGTGCCAGCAACCTAGCAATAGCGGGAGGGTCCACAGATACGCAGTATTTT; cdr3_aa: CASNLAIAGGSTDTQYF
v_call: TRBV11-3; d_call: TRBD1; clone_size: -; j_call: TRBJ1-2; cdr3_nt: TGTGCCAGCAGCAGGGACAGCAGTAACTATGGCTACACCTTC; cdr3_aa: CASSRDSSNYGYTF
v_call: TRBV25-1; d_call: -; clone_size: -; j_call: TRBJ2-7; cdr3_nt: TGTGCCAGCAGTGATACTGAACAGGGCCACGAGCAGTACTTC; cdr3_aa: CASSDTEQGHEQYF
v_call: TRBV2; d_call: TRBD1; clone_size: few; j_call: TRBJ1-2; cdr3_nt: TGTGCCAGCATCCACCCGGACAGGGGAGGCGTCGGCTACACCTTC; cdr3_aa: CASIHPDRGGVGYTF
v_call: TRBV19; d_call: TRBD2; clone_size: -; j_call: TRBJ2-5; cdr3_nt: TGTGCCAGTAGTGCCCAATGGACTAGCGGGAGAGCTACGGCATCAGAGACCCAGTACTTC; cdr3_aa: CASSAQWTSGRATASETQYF
v_call: TRBV4-2; d_call: TRBD2; clone_size: -; j_call: TRBJ2-5; cdr3_nt: TGTGCCAGCAGTCTGACTAGCGGGAGGCCAGAGACCCAGTACTTC; cdr3_aa: CASSLTSGRPETQYF
v_call: TRBV11-3; d_call: -; clone_size: -; j_call: TRBJ1-1; cdr3_nt: TGTGCCAGCAGCTCCAGAATGGGGAGCACTGAAGCTTTCTTT; cdr3_aa: CASSSRMGSTEAFF
v_call: TRBV29-1; d_call: TRBD1; clone_size: -; j_call: TRBJ1-5; cdr3_nt: TGCAGCGTTGAAGAAGGGGGCGAGCAGCCCCAGCATTTT; cdr3_aa: CSVEEGGEQPQHF
v_call: TRBV29-1; d_call: -; clone_size: once; j_call: TRBJ1-2; cdr3_nt: TGCAGCGTTGAACAGGGCTACTATGGCTACACCTTC; cdr3_aa: CSVEQGYYGYTF
v_call: TRBV6-6; d_call: -; clone_size: -; j_call: TRBJ1-1; cdr3_nt: TGTGCCAGCAGTTTGAGGGAGGGGTTGAACACTGAAGCTTTCTTT; cdr3_aa: CASSLREGLNTEAFF
v_call: TRBV29-1; d_call: -; clone_size: -; j_call: TRBJ1-3; cdr3_nt: TGCAGCGTTGTGACAGGCCCCTCTGGAAACACCATATATTTT; cdr3_aa: CSVVTGPSGNTIYF
v_call: TRBV28; d_call: -; clone_size: -; j_call: TRBJ1-1; cdr3_nt: TGTGCCAGCAGGAACAGGGTGAACACTGAAGCTTTCTTT; cdr3_aa: CASRNRVNTEAFF
v_call: TRBV10-3; d_call: -; clone_size: -; j_call: TRBJ1-4; cdr3_nt: TGTGCCATCAGTTCAGACTTGAATGAAAAACTGTTTTTT; cdr3_aa: CAISSDLNEKLFF
v_call: TRBV27; d_call: -; clone_size: -; j_call: TRBJ1-5; cdr3_nt: TGTGCCAGCAGTTTACCCATGCACTATTCGGATCAGCCCCAGCATTTT; cdr3_aa: CASSLPMHYSDQPQHF
v_call: TRBV4-1; d_call: TRBD1; clone_size: -; j_call: TRBJ2-7; cdr3_nt: TGCGCCAGCAGCAAGGGACAGGGATACGAGCAGTACTTC; cdr3_aa: CASSKGQGYEQYF
v_call: TRBV7-2; d_call: -; clone_size: few; j_call: TRBJ1-5; cdr3_nt: TGTGCCAGCAGCTTCGGGGGGCGCGATCAGCCCCAGCATTTT; cdr3_aa: CASSFGGRDQPQHF
v_call: TRBV6-1; d_call: -; clone_size: -; j_call: TRBJ2-7; cdr3_nt: TGTGCCAGCAGGCTAGGGGGGGGCGCAGCCTACGAGCAGTACTTC; cdr3_aa: CASRLGGGAAYEQYF
v_call: TRBV30; d_call: -; clone_size: -; j_call: TRBJ1-1; cdr3_nt: TGTGCCTGGAGGCTCGGGACATTTCAGGCTGAAGCTTTCTTT; cdr3_aa: CAWRLGTFQAEAFF
v_call: TRBV6-5; d_call: -; clone_size: few; j_call: TRBJ2-2; cdr3_nt: TGTGCCAGCAGTTACTCGTTGACAGGGAACACCGGGGAGCTGTTTTTT; cdr3_aa: CASSYSLTGNTGELFF
v_call: TRBV27; d_call: TRBD2; clone_size: -; j_call: TRBJ2-7; cdr3_nt: TGTGCCAGCAGCCTAGCGGCCTCCTACGAGCAGTACTTC; cdr3_aa: CASSLAASYEQYF
v_call: TRBV6-5; d_call: TRBD2; clone_size: -; j_call: TRBJ2-7; cdr3_nt: TGTGCCAGCAGTCGCCTTCTAGCGGGAAACGAGCAGTACTTC; cdr3_aa: CASSRLLAGNEQYF